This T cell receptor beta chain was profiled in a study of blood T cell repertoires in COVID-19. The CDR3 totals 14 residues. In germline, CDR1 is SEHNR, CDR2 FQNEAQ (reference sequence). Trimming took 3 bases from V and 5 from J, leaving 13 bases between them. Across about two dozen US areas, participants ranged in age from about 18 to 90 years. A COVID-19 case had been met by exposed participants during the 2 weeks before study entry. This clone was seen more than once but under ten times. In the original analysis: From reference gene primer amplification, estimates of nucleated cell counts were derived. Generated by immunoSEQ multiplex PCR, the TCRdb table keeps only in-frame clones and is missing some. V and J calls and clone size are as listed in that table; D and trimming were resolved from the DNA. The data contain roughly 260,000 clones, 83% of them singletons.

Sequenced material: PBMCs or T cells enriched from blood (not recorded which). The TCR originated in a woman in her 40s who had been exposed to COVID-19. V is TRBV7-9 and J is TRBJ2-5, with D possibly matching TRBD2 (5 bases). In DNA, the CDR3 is TGTGCCAGCAGCTTGGGTGGAGGATGGGAGACCCAGTACTTC. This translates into CASSLGGGWETQYF.